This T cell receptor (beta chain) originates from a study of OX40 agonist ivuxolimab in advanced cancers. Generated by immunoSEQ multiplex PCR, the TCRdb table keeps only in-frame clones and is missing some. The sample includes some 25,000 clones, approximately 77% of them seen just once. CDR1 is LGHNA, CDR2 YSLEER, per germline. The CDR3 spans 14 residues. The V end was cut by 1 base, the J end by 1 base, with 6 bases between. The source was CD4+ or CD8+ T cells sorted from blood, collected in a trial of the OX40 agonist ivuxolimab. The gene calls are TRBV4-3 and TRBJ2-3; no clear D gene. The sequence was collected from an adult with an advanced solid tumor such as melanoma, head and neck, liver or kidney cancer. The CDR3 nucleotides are TGCGCCAGCAGCCAAGCAACAGGCACAGATACGCAGTATTTT. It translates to CASSQATGTDTQYF.